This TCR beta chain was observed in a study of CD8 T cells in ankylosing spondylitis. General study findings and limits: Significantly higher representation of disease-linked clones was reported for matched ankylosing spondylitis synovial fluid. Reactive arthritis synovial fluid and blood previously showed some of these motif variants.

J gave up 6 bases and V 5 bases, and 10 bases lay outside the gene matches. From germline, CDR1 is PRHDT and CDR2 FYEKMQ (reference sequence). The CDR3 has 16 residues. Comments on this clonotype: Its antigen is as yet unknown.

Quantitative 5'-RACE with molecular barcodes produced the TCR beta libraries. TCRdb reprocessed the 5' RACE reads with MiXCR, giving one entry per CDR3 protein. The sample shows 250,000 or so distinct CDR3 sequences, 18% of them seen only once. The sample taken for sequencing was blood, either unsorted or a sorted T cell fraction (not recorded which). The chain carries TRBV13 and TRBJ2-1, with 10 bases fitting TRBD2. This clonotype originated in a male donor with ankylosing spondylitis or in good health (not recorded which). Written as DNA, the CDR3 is TGTGCCAGCAGCGTACAAGCGGGAGGGCCCTTCAATGAGCAGTTCTTC. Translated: CASSVQAGGPFNEQFF.